The sequence of this T cell receptor beta chain was determined in a study of blood T cells in healthy people across ages. The study's findings and limits: Roughly linearly, TCR beta diversity per million T cells fell as age increased. Diversity figures based on one million T cells were deemed too low. Naive T cell percentage showed a strong correlation with TCR beta diversity.

Regarding this clonotype: The antigen is not known. Relative to the germline gene, one junction end is altered; a read error may explain this.

CDR3 length: 15 amino acids. The germline V gene encodes CDR1 DFQATT and CDR2 SNEGSKA (reference sequence). For the second PCR, which ran for about 6 to 11 cycles, a sample-barcoded 5' primer and a J-beta primer mix were used. In TCRdb, the 5' RACE reads were re-called with MiXCR into one record per CDR3 protein. The table has roughly 1,500,000 distinct CDR3 sequences, almost 35% seen once. This chain links TRBV20-1 with TRBJ2-2; D may be TRBD2 (5 bases). Input material: blood. This clonotype was sampled from a woman in her 30s in good health. Here the CDR3 reads CSASVREANTGERFF. The CDR3 DNA reads as TGCAGTGCTAGTGTCCGGGAAGCGAACACCGGGGAGCGGTTTTTT.